This TCR beta chain was recovered during a study of long-term antiretroviral therapy in people with HIV (dated by TCRdb to 2022 to 2024). For the study in its entirety: The earliest samples were collected roughly a decade before the 2015 WHO recommendation for immediate ART, at a time when ART was usually postponed until CD4 counts fell. A retrospective serial study tested whether changes in peripheral blood TRB repertoire composition and diversity were associated with ART initiation and durable HIV suppression. The cohort contributed about 200 cryopreserved PBMC samples from about 30 adults with confirmed HIV infection, collected serially over a mean of about six years (range 1-12). About 40% of the 30 participants with HIV were female. No cross-contamination during QIAcube processing turned up in test extractions that ran a monoclonal T-cell line alongside about 30 polyclonal samples.

Inclusion was restricted to participants for whom at least one PBMC sample before ART initiation and at least two post-ART samples were available. Every participant with HIV received treatment in the United States of America. Before DNA extraction, cryopreserved samples of roughly 0.9-11 million PBMC were thawed and washed. At the time of the earliest PBMC sample, participants with HIV were aged between roughly 23 and 60 years. Per participant, PBMC samples came from 1-4 timepoints prior to ART initiation and 2-8 timepoints following ART initiation, for a median of 7 samples. Serial HIV viral load, CD4+ T-cell count, ART history and demographic data were obtained for every participant. Genomic DNA was extracted from unsorted PBMC with a Qiagen kit on a QIAcube, processed in batches of 12 samples. The trim is 0 bases for V and 5 bases for J, with a gap of 4 bases between the germline ends. The germline V gene encodes CDR1 SGHTA and CDR2 FQGNSA. The CDR3 covers 12 residues, taking in both the cysteine and the phenylalanine. The DNA shown is the 36-base CDR3, in frame from base 1.

General findings and caveats noted by the study authors: Because cell numbers in pre-ART samples were limited, unsorted PBMC were profiled instead of sorted CD4+ and CD8+ T cells. Samples dated from the mid-2000s to the late 2010s, and the ART regimens used may be less effective than current ones. HIV repertoires had narrower CDR3 length ranges than controls, and the network structure suggested an antigen-experienced repertoire that shifted only slightly toward naive after ART. Limited PBMC availability meant only the TCR beta chain was sequenced, without alpha chain pairing. No data were available on ART adherence, viral resistance or therapy changes, limiting inferences about post-ART repertoire changes. Expanded TRB clones identified before ART initiation dominated the repertoire at all time points, although this dominance fluctuated and declined in many PLHIV after ART. A significant increase in TRB diversity was found to be associated with ART initiation, although TRB diversity was observed to remain significantly below that of transplant donor controls even after long-term ART.

The immunoSEQ hsTCRB v3.0 assay was used at survey level resolution to sequence the TRB variable region. The targeted TRB sequencing depth was 40,000-50,000 T-cell genomes per sample. Pooled TRB libraries were sequenced on an Illumina MiSeq with a v3 150-cycle kit. The study's own analysis went as follows. Repertoire analysis was performed in R inside a reproducible Nextflow workflow that covered QC, data transformation and analysis. Custom analyses were implemented in LymphoSeq2, an R package for AIRR-Seq data exploration. A few samples that yielded fewer than 5000 total TRB sequences were excluded, so that approximately 200 HIV repertoires were analyzed. Of the 188 retained HIV repertoires, over 55 were collected before and 120 to 130 after ART initiation. Each repertoire was downsampled to 5000 TRB nucleotide sequences, and summary statistics were averaged across 100 downsampling iterations. Only TRB sequences with CDR3 regions of at least seven amino acids were retained for analysis. A Shannon entropy-derived clonality score and the Gini coefficient were used to measure diversity. In repertoire networks, the top 5000 CDR3 amino acid sequences were linked whenever an edit distance of one separated two sequences. For TRB CDR3 amino acid sequences, GLIPH2 was used to predict antigen specificity groups and MHC restriction. To flag known associations with CMV, EBV, HIV or tissue antigens, CDR3 amino acid sequences were compared against VDJdb and McPAS-TCR. Pre-ART, post-ART and control groups were compared with Wilcoxon signed-rank tests and Holm-Bonferroni correction. The source is immuneACCESS, and TCRdb retained only in-frame sequences with V and J called. Part of the clones is not carried over; for the studies checked, unresolved V genes explain less than half of this, and the remainder is unexplained. That table is the source of V, J and clone size, and D and trimming were worked out from the DNA. Across this sample there are almost 20,000 clones, with less than 95% seen only once. The ten largest clones represent about 9.3% of the sample.

Note on this clone: Its recognized antigen is unknown. No much larger clone exists at a distance of one base, and base qualities are not known.

This receptor was taken from a woman in her twenties or thirties with HIV. The V and J genes are TRBV7-2 and TRBJ2-5, with the D gene call left open. Source: unsorted PBMCs, taken 4.4 years before starting antiretroviral therapy. CDR3 sequence: CASSLAGETQYF. DNA sequence: TGTGCCAGCAGCTTAGCGGGGGAGACCCAGTACTTC. When the CDR3 is completed using the reference TRBV7-2 and TRBJ2-5 genes on either side, the full variable domain is GAGVSQSPSNKVTEKGKDVELRCDPISGHTALYWYRQSLGQGLEFLIYFQGNSAPDKSGLPSDRFSAERTGGSVSTLTIQRTQQEDSAVYLCASSLAGETQYFGPGTRLLVL.